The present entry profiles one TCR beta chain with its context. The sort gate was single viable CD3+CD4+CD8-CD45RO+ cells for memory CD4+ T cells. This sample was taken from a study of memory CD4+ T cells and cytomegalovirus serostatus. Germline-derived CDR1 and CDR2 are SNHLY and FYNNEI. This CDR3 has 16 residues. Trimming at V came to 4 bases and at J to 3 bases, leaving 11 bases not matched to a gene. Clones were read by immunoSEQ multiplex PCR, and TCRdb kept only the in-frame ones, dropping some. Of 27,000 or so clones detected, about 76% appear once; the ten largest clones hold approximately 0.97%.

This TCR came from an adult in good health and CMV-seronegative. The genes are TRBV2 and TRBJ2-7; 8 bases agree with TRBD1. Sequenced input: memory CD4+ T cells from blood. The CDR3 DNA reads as TGTGCCAGCAGTGTCCGTCCGACAGGGGAGCTCTACGAGCAGTACTTC. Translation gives CASSVRPTGELYEQYF. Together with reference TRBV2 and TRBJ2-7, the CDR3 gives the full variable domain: EPEVTQTPSHQVTQMGQEVILRCVPISNHLYFYWYRQILGQKVEFLVSFYNNEISEKSEIFDDQFSVERPDGSNFTLKIRSTKLEDSAMYFCASSVRPTGELYEQYFGPGTRLTVT.